Listed below are T cell receptor beta chains from one sample, sequenced in a study of graft-versus-host responses after intestinal transplantation. The antigens for these receptors are not known. Sequencing was performed with immunoSEQ multiplex PCR; in TCRdb, only in-frame clones are kept and a portion is missing. Of 70,000 to 95,000 clones detected, 90% to 95% appear once; the ten largest clones hold approximately 1.1%. Here the sequenced sample was unstimulated CD8+ T cells sorted from spleen or lymph node cells, taken before transplant. These receptors originate from a human donor who was the organ donor for an intestinal transplant. The conserved cysteine and the conserved F or W are not part of the CDR3 here. Some rows mark clone size as missing; the rest say once, few, many or name a class of expanded clone.

clone_size	v_call	j_call	cdr3_aa
.	TRBV7-9	.	ASSLVPYYEQY
.	TRBV4-1	.	ASSYAQAYEQY
.	TRBV2	TRBJ1-1	ASQQGAMNTEAF
once	TRBV2	TRBJ2-1	ASSGTRGSSYNEQF
.	TRBV7-9	TRBJ2-7	ASSFSGEQY
.	TRBV7-8	TRBJ2-4	ASSLAWGTGANIQY
.	TRBV2	TRBJ1-2	ASSETPGTGVNYGYT
.	TRBV5-1	TRBJ2-7	ASSPGGEQY
.	TRBV4-3	TRBJ1-5	ASSQDRSAGWAQPQH
.	TRBV9	TRBJ1-3	ASSSTGAGNTIY
.	TRBV10-3	TRBJ2-7	AIGDRSPYEQY
.	TRBV5-6	TRBJ1-5	AGSLGTDYYSNQPQH
.	TRBV6-1	TRBJ1-1	ATRTGQGNFPEAF
once	TRBV7-8	TRBJ2-1	ASWAGGHYNEQF
.	TRBV7-9	TRBJ2-1	ASSLSGRNGNEQF
.	TRBV11-3	TRBJ2-1	ASRSSNEQF
.	TRBV28	TRBJ1-6	ASSLRQDNSPLH
once	TRBV28	.	ASMGHFWYEQY
.	TRBV5-6	TRBJ1-3	ASSLVSGDLNTIY
.	TRBV19	TRBJ2-4	ASSIIPGTGNAKNIQY
.	TRBV28	TRBJ2-3	ATGDSSDTQY
few	TRBV5-6	TRBJ2-7	ASSLSDEQY
.	TRBV2	TRBJ2-5	ASISRQNQETQY
.	TRBV19	TRBJ1-5	ASSIDVGGSNQPQH
.	TRBV11-2	TRBJ1-1	ASTPYRGGGYVNEAF
once	TRBV5-5	TRBJ2-1	ASSYGLNEQF
.	TRBV13	TRBJ2-1	ASSTRLAGSHNEQF
once	TRBV7-2	TRBJ2-1	ASSLGITSGAHEQF
once	TRBV5-4	TRBJ2-2	ASSLGADDTGELF
.	TRBV6-5	TRBJ1-2	ASSYLQEVNYGYT
.	TRBV5-5	TRBJ1-6	ASSLGRLSPLH
.	TRBV6-5	TRBJ1-2	ASSYSQGPLNYGYT
.	TRBV11-1	TRBJ2-1	ASSPRLTSYNEQF
.	TRBV30	TRBJ2-3	AWKGDHTDTQY
few	TRBV10-3	TRBJ2-7	ALAGGSTSEQY
once	TRBV4-2	TRBJ2-3	ASSRPGTSGGPRVTDTQY
.	TRBV7-9	TRBJ2-6	ASSLAGRDSGANVLT